The 15 T cell receptor beta chains below come from one sample, sequenced in a study of blood T cell repertoires in COVID-19. This table comes from immunoSEQ multiplex PCR, and its TCRdb copy is limited to in-frame clones, with some not included. This sample has around 200,000 clones, with 80% to 90% found just once. The sequencing input was peripheral blood. The receptors come from a woman of 80 years or more with acute or convalescent COVID-19.

The rearrangement uses TRBV12-3 or TRBV12-4 and TRBJ1-2; 7 nucleotides align to TRBD1. CDR3 length: 13 residues. With V trimmed by 5 bases and J by 0 bases, 0 bases remained unmatched. The CDR3 coding sequence is TGTGCCAGCAGTGGGACAGCTAACTATGGCTACACCTTC. Its translation is CASSGTANYGYTF.

The sample holds one count of this clone. The chain combines TRBV18 with TRBJ1-1; perhaps TRBD1 as D (5 bases). Germline CDR1 KGHSH, CDR2 LQKENI. Trimming cost V 6 bases and J 0 bases, with 8 bases left between them. The length of the CDR3 is 13 residues. The CDR3 protein is CASSEGLNTEAFF. CDR3 in DNA: TGTGCCAGCTCGGAGGGGTTGAACACTGAAGCTTTCTTT. The whole variable domain, remainder taken from reference TRBV18 and TRBJ1-1, is NAGVMQNPRHLVRRRGQEARLRCSPMKGHSHVYWYRQLPEEGLKFMVYLQKENIIDESGMPKERFSAEFPKEGPSILRIQQVVRGDSAAYFCASSEGLNTEAFFGQGTRLTVV.

The chain has TRBV5-1 and TRBJ1-4; 8 bases agree with TRBD1. The CDR3 contains 16 residues. Germline V gene sequence: CDR1 SGHRS, CDR2 YFSETQ. The junction had 7 bases not matched to a gene; V was cut back by 2 bases and J by 4 bases. In nucleotides, the CDR3 is TGCGCCAGCAGCTTCGGACAGGGAGCTGGTAATGAAAAACTGTTTTTT. This sequence encodes CASSFGQGAGNEKLFF. Supplemented by reference TRBV5-1 and TRBJ1-4, the full variable domain reads KAGVTQTPRYLIKTRGQQVTLSCSPISGHRSVSWYQQTPGQGLQFLFEYFSETQRNKGNFPGRFSGRQFSNSRSEMNVSTLELGDSALYLCASSFGQGAGNEKLFFGSGTQLSVL.

V usage is TRBV25-1 and J usage is TRBJ1-2; D not certain. Germline assignment: CDR1 MGHDK and CDR2 SYGVNS. The length of the CDR3 is 14 residues. V was trimmed by 6 bases and J by 3 bases, leaving 14 bases between them. For the CDR3, the DNA is TGTGCCAGCAGGGGGAGCGGGCACTACTATGGCTACACCTTC. Protein sequence: CASRGSGHYYGYTF.

The chain is built from TRBV5-1 and TRBJ1-4; TRBD1 matches 9 bases. V dropped 3 bases and J dropped 5; count of bases not matched to a gene: 5. The CDR3 is 15 residues long. The germline CDR1 and CDR2 sequences are SGHRS and YFSETQ. Written as DNA, the CDR3 is TGCGCCAGCAGCTCAGGACAGGGGATAAATGAAAAACTGTTTTTT. Translation gives CASSSGQGINEKLFF.

The chain couples TRBV10-3 to TRBJ2-7; TRBD2 matches at 13 bases. This CDR3 has 15 amino acids. Germline trimming cut 3 bases from V and 4 bases from J; bases unmatched to any gene: 3. Germline V lookup: CDR1 ENHRY, CDR2 SYGVKD. CDR3: CAISELAGGPYEQYF. CDR3 nucleotides: TGTGCCATCAGTGAACTAGCGGGGGGGCCTTACGAGCAGTACTTC.

This clone was seen a handful of times. The rearrangement uses TRBV30 and TRBJ1-5; TRBD1 is a possible D gene (6 bases). CDR3 length: 14 residues. Trimming shortened V by 3 bases and J by 0 bases, and 9 bases separated the two germline ends. The germline V gene has CDR1 GTSNPN and CDR2 SVGIG (reference sequence). This CDR3 is CAWRRQASNQPQHF. As DNA, the CDR3 is TGTGCCTGGAGAAGACAGGCTAGCAATCAGCCCCAGCATTTT. Filled out from reference TRBV30 and TRBJ1-5, the complete variable domain reads SQTIHQWPATLVQPVGSPLSLECTVEGTSNPNLYWYRQAAGRGLQLLFYSVGIGQISSEVPQNLSASRPQDRQFILSSKKLLLSDSGFYLCAWRRQASNQPQHFGDGTRLSIL.

The V gene is TRBV19, the J gene TRBJ1-2; D might be TRBD1 (5 bases). The CDR3 is made up of 13 amino acids. Trimming pared 4 bases from V and 6 bases from J, leaving 12 bases between. Germline CDR1 reads LNHDA; CDR2 reads SQIVND (reference sequence). The CDR3 sequence: CASSRGGGNGYTF. As DNA, the CDR3 is TGTGCCAGTAGTAGGGGGGGAGGGAATGGCTACACCTTC. Based on the CDR3 plus reference TRBV19 and TRBJ1-2, the full variable domain is DGGITQSPKYLFRKEGQNVTLSCEQNLNHDAMYWYRQDPGQGLRLIYYSQIVNDFQKGDIAEGYSVSREKKESFPLTVTSAQKNPTAFYLCASSRGGGNGYTFGSGTRLTVV.

This chain joins TRBV11-2 and TRBJ2-2, with a possible D match to TRBD2 (6 bases). The CDR3 has 15 residues. CDR1 and CDR2 from the germline V gene are SGHAT and FQNNGV. Trimming left V 1 base short and J 3 bases short, with 9 bases between. CDR3 residues: CASSLVGGDTGELFF. The CDR3 region has the DNA TGTGCCAGCAGCTTAGTCGGGGGAGACACCGGGGAGCTGTTTTTT.

The CDR3 loop is CASSSGQRETQYF. CDR3 in DNA: TGTGCCAGCAGCTCGGGACAGCGGGAGACCCAGTACTTC. The J gene is TRBJ2-5, the V gene TRBV7-2; 7 bases line up with TRBD1. Per the germline V gene, CDR1 is SGHTA and CDR2 is FQGNSA. The V and J ends lost 4 bases and 5 bases, in that order; junction bases with no gene match: 4. The CDR3 covers 13 residues.

V is TRBV18 and J is TRBJ2-5; 10 nucleotides align to TRBD2. CDR3 size: 17 residues. Germline-derived CDR1 and CDR2 are KGHSH and LQKENI. J gave up 0 bases and V 2 bases, and 6 bases lay outside the gene matches. Here the CDR3 reads CASSPSLAGSYQETQYF. DNA of the CDR3: TGTGCCAGCTCACCATCACTAGCGGGGAGCTACCAAGAGACCCAGTACTTC.

On this clone: Other DNA sequences of this sample code for an identical CDR3. This rearrangement joins TRBV7-3 to TRBJ2-1; a possible D gene is TRBD1 (5 bases). The ends were cut back, 5 bases at V and 0 bases at J, with 11 bases in the middle. Germline CDR1 and CDR2: SGHTA and FQGTGA. The CDR3 is 15 residues long. For the CDR3, the DNA is TGTGCCAGCAGCCCCGGACAAGGCTCCTACAATGAGCAGTTCTTC. It translates to CASSPGQGSYNEQFF.

V is TRBV4-3 and J is TRBJ1-3; D unresolved. The ends were cut back, 1 base at V and 2 bases at J, with 12 bases in the middle. Germline V gene lookup returns CDR1 LGHNA and CDR2 YSLEER. The CDR3 spans 16 residues. CDR3 in DNA: TGCGCCAGCAGCCAAGTGGGCGGGTCAACTGGAAACACCATATATTTT. This codes for CASSQVGGSTGNTIYF.

The CDR3 coding sequence is TGTGCCAGCAGCCCCTCCGGGACAGTAACCTACGAGCAGTACTTC. It specifies CASSPSGTVTYEQYF. The chain carries TRBV7-8 and TRBJ2-7; 7 positions match TRBD1. The CDR3 length is 15 residues. Germline-derived CDR1 and CDR2 are SGHVS and FQNEAQ. Trimming removed 5 bases from V and 2 bases from J; junction bases left unmatched: 9.

The chain combines TRBV2 with TRBJ2-7; D is perhaps TRBD1 (6 bases). This CDR3 has 15 residues. In germline, CDR1 is SNHLY, CDR2 FYNNEI. Trimming left V 5 bases short and J 3 bases short, with 17 bases between. The CDR3 loop reads CASSSEGQGSYEQYF. DNA for the CDR3: TGTGCCAGCAGTTCAGAGGGGCAGGGGAGCTACGAGCAGTACTTC. The full variable domain, rest sourced from reference TRBV2 and TRBJ2-7, is EPEVTQTPSHQVTQMGQEVILRCVPISNHLYFYWYRQILGQKVEFLVSFYNNEISEKSEIFDDQFSVERPDGSNFTLKIRSTKLEDSAMYFCASSSEGQGSYEQYFGPGTRLTVT.